The entry below describes one TCR beta chain. Recruited during active infection, patients (from Seattle) were subsequently followed longitudinally. Germline assignment: CDR1 SGHTA and CDR2 FQGTGA. Losses at the gene ends were 2 bases for V and 4 bases for J; bases not matched to a gene: 8. This CDR3 has 17 amino acids. The data stem from a study of blood T cell repertoires in COVID-19. In the study overall: There were acute and convalescent COVID-19 samples, and they came from the United States, Italy and Spain. Sources were T cells, B-cell-depleted T cells, or PBMCs; the material itself was cDNA or gDNA.

In the authors' workflow: Amplification of reference gene primers was used by the study to estimate nucleated cell counts. Sequenced by immunoSEQ multiplex PCR; TCRdb stores in-frame clones only, minus some. Clonal size and the V and J genes are those of that table, whereas D and trimming came from the DNA. Here the sample spans about 230,000 clones, around 86% being singletons. The V call is TRBV7-3, the J call TRBJ1-2, with 12 positions matching TRBD1. The sequence came from a man aged 50-59 years with COVID-19, enrolled during active disease. The specimen sequenced was peripheral blood. The CDR3 nucleotides read TGTGCCAGCAGCTTAGGGGGACAGGGGGCTTTCAGCTATGGCTACACCTTC. Translating it yields CASSLGGQGAFSYGYTF.